One TCR beta chain is described in this entry. V was trimmed by 4 bases and J by 6 bases, leaving 18 bases between them. The germline V gene encodes CDR1 SGHTA and CDR2 FQGNSA. The CDR3 sequence is 15 residues long. The data stem from a study of T cell changes during pregnancy in multiple sclerosis. Method: immunoSEQ multiplex PCR; TCRdb's copy keeps in-frame clones and lacks some. The data show about 45,000 clones, less than 95% seen once. Here the sequenced sample was CD8+ T cells from peripheral blood mononuclear cells, taken in the second trimester of pregnancy. This receptor was obtained from a female donor with multiple sclerosis, enrolled in a pregnancy study. The rearrangement links TRBV7-2 to TRBJ1-2, with TRBD1 as a possible D gene (6 bases). The CDR3 sequence: CASSYQGQYPNGYTF. In nucleotides, the CDR3 is TGTGCCAGCAGCTACCAAGGACAGTACCCCAATGGCTACACCTTC.